This TCR beta chain was sequenced during a study of neurological immune-mediated disorders. Study conclusions and caveats: No CDR3 amino acid sequences were shared by expanded clones across subjects, suggesting private repertoires in all groups. Multiple sclerosis was found to have the least TCR clonal expansion, below healthy controls, and HTLV-1-associated myelopathy the most.

This clonotype was detected ten times or more. Its antigen is unknown. Over 180 million TCR-beta sequences from 15-18 subjects came from every sequencing run. TCRdb used MiXCR to reprocess the 5' RACE reads, holding one entry per CDR3 protein. The sample comprises about 22,000 distinct CDR3 sequences, over 9.5% of which are singletons, and roughly 20% rests with the top ten. The clonotype comes from a woman in her fifties or sixties with HTLV-1-associated myelopathy (HAM/TSP). The sequenced material came from PBMCs.

The CDR3, as DNA: TGTGCCAGCAGTTACTCGAGGAGGGGGGACTATGGCTACACCTTC. Its protein product is CASSYSRRGDYGYTF. The chain uses TRBV6-6 and TRBJ1-2; a possible D gene is TRBD1 (6 bases). Trimming took off 0 bases at V and 3 bases at J, with 11 bases between the two ends. Germline CDR1 is MNHNY and CDR2 is SVGAGI (reference sequence). CDR3 length: 15 residues.